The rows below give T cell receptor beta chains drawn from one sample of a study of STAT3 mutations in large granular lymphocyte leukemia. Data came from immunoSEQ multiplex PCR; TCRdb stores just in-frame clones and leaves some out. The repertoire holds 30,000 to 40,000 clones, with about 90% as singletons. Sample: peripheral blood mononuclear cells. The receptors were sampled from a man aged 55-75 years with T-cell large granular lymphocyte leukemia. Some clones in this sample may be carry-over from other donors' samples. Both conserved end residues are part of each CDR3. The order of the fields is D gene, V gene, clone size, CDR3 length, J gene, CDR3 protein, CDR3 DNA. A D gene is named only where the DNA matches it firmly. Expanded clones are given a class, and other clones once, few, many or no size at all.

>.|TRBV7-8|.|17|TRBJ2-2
CASSPGARRQGPGELFF
TGTGCCAGCAGCCCGGGGGCGCGACGACAGGGACCCGGGGAGCTGTTTTTT
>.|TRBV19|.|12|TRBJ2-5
CASSQGQETQYF
TGTGCCAGTAGTCAGGGTCAAGAGACCCAGTACTTC
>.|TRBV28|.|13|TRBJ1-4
CAVKTGTNEKLFF
TGTGCCGTAAAGACGGGGACTAATGAAAAACTGTTTTTT
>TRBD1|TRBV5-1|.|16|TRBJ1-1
CASSPGTGVVDTEAFF
TGCGCCAGCAGCCCCGGGACAGGGGTTGTGGACACTGAAGCTTTCTTT
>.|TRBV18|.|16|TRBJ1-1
CASSPPLSAMSTEAFF
TGTGCCAGCTCACCACCTTTGTCGGCGATGAGCACTGAAGCTTTCTTT
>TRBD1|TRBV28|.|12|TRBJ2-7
CASSPPKRGLDF
TGTGCCAGCAGCCCCCCCAAAAGGGGGCTAGACTTC
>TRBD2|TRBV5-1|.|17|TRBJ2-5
CASSAQPPAGDGETQYF
TGCGCCAGCAGCGCTCAACCCCCAGCGGGAGACGGCGAGACCCAGTACTTC
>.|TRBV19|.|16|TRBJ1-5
CASAPFVSGGNQPQHF
TGTGCCAGTGCGCCCTTTGTTTCTGGAGGCAATCAGCCCCAGCATTTT
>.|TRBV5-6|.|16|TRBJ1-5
CASSLSGPGVNQPQHF
TGTGCCAGCAGCTTGTCTGGTCCAGGGGTTAACCAGCCCCAGCATTTT
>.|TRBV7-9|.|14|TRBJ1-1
CASSPGPPNTEAFF
TGTGCCAGCAGCCCAGGACCGCCGAACACTGAAGCTTTCTTT
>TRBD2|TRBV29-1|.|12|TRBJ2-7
CSVVPTSGEQYF
TGCAGCGTAGTTCCCACTAGCGGCGAGCAGTACTTC
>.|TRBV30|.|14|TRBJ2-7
CAWTGTGPSYEQYF
TGTGCCTGGACCGGTACGGGCCCCTCCTACGAGCAGTACTTC
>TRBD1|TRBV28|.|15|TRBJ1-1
CASSTPQGAVTEAFF
TGTGCCAGCAGCACCCCACAGGGGGCGGTCACTGAAGCTTTCTTT
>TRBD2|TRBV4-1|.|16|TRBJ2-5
CASSQGGLAGEETQYF
TGCGCCAGCAGCCAAGGGGGTCTAGCGGGAGAGGAGACCCAGTACTTC
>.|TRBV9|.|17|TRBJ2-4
CASSEDPDSLAKNIQYF
TGTGCCAGCAGCGAAGACCCGGACAGCTTAGCCAAAAACATTCAGTACTTC
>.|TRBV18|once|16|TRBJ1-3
CASSAGPVSSGNTIYF
TGTGCCAGCTCGGCGGGACCCGTGTCCTCTGGAAACACCATATATTTT
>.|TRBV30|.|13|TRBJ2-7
CAWSRSVDYEQYF
TGTGCCTGGAGTAGATCGGTAGACTACGAGCAGTACTTC
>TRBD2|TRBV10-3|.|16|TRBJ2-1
CAISQGLAGIYNEQFF
TGTGCCATCTCCCAGGGACTAGCGGGAATATACAATGAGCAGTTCTTC
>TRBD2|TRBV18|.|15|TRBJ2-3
CASSPTSGFTDTQYF
TGTGCCAGCTCACCGACTAGCGGGTTCACAGATACGCAGTATTTT
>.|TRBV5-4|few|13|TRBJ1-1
CASSLAGEGEAFF
TGTGCCAGCAGCTTGGCGGGGGAGGGGGAAGCTTTCTTT
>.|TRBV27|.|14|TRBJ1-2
CASSLNSGTYGYTF
TGTGCCAGCAGTTTAAACTCAGGGACCTATGGCTACACCTTC
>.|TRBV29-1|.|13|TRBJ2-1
CSVGGGAYNEQFF
TGCAGCGTCGGGGGTGGGGCCTACAATGAGCAGTTCTTC
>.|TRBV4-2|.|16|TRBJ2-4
CASSQDGFIAKNIQYF
TGTGCCAGCAGCCAAGATGGGTTCATAGCCAAAAACATTCAGTACTTC
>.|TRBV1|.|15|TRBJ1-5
CTSSPRALSNQPQHF
TGCACCAGCAGCCCTCGGGCGCTTAGCAATCAGCCCCAGCATTTT
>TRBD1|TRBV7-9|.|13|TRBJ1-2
CASSLGQGAGYTF
TGTGCCAGCAGCTTGGGACAGGGGGCTGGCTACACCTTC
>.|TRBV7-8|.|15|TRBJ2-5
CASSSVGAGDQTQYF
TGTGCCAGCAGCTCCGTGGGCGCCGGAGACCAGACCCAGTACTTC
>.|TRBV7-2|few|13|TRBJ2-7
CASSFGLLGEQYF
TGTGCCAGCAGCTTCGGACTCCTGGGGGAGCAGTACTTC
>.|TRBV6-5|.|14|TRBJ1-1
CASSYSLGRTEAFF
TGTGCCAGCAGTTACTCGCTGGGACGCACTGAAGCTTTCTTT
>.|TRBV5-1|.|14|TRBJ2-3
CASSLGQPAEGQYF
TGCGCCAGCAGCCTCGGACAGCCCGCAGAGGGGCAGTATTTT
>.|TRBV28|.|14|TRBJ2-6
CASSLSSGANVLTF
TGTGCCAGCAGTTTGAGCTCTGGGGCCAACGTCCTGACTTTC
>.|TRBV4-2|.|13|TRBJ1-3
CASSQEGAGIMYF
TGTGCCAGCAGCCAAGAGGGGGCAGGGATTATGTATTTT
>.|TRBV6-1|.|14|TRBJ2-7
CASRITAASYEQYF
TGTGCCAGCAGAATCACAGCGGCGTCCTACGAGCAGTACTTC
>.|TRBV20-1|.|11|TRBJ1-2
CSARVDGGYTF
TGCAGTGCTAGAGTGGACGGTGGCTACACCTTC
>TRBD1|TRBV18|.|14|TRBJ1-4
CASSTGGAGEKLFF
TGTGCCAGCTCAACAGGGGGCGCGGGTGAAAAACTGTTTTTT
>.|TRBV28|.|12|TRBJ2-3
CAGSSDTDTQYF
TGTGCCGGGTCTAGCGACACAGATACGCAGTATTTT
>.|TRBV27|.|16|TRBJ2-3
CASSLGTGASTDTQYF
TGTGCCAGCAGTCTCGGGACTGGGGCTAGCACAGATACGCAGTATTTT
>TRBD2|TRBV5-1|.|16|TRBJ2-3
CASSTALAESTDTQYF
TGCGCCAGCAGCACGGCGCTAGCGGAAAGCACAGATACGCAGTATTTT
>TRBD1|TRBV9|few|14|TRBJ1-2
CASSGRQGGDGYTF
TGTGCCAGCAGCGGACGACAGGGCGGCGATGGCTACACCTTC
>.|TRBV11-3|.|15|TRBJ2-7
CASSLELSRDYEQYF
TGTGCCAGCAGCTTAGAGCTTTCTAGGGACTACGAGCAGTACTTC
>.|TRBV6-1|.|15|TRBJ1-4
CASSSRPRGSGELFF
TGTGCCAGCAGTTCCCGCCCTCGGGGCTCCGGGGAACTGTTTTTT
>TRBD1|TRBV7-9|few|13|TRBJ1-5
CASSSGTGMPQHF
TGTGCCAGCAGCTCCGGGACAGGGATGCCCCAGCATTTT
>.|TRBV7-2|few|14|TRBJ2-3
CASSLGSYRDTQYF
TGTGCCAGCAGCTTAGGGTCCTATCGGGATACGCAGTATTTT
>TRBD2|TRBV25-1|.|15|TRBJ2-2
CASSEYLAGAGELFF
TGTGCCAGCAGTGAATATTTAGCGGGGGCCGGGGAGCTGTTTTTT
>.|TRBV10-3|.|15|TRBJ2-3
CAISAQGEVGDTQYF
TGTGCCATCAGTGCACAGGGTGAGGTGGGGGATACGCAGTATTTT
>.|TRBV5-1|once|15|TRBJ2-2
CASSLGLTGTGELFF
TGCGCCAGCAGCTTGGGCCTAACAGGGACCGGGGAGCTGTTTTTT
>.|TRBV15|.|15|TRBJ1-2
CATSRDNGVLGGYTF
TGTGCCACCAGCAGAGATAACGGGGTCTTAGGGGGCTACACCTTC
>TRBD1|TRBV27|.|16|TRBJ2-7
CASSFSGQAMSYEQYF
TGTGCCAGCAGTTTCTCGGGACAGGCGATGTCCTACGAGCAGTACTTC
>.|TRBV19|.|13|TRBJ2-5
CASSKRSGETQYF
TGTGCCAGTAGCAAGCGGAGTGGGGAGACCCAGTACTTC
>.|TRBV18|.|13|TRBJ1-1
CASSPRGNTEAFF
TGTGCCAGCTCACCCCGGGGGAACACTGAAGCTTTCTTT
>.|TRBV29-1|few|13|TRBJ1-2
CSVEEQPNYGYTF
TGCAGCGTTGAAGAACAGCCAAACTATGGCTACACCTTC
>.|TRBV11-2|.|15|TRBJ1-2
CASSLEGSSNYGYTF
TGTGCCAGCAGCTTAGAGGGCAGTTCTAACTATGGCTACACCTTC
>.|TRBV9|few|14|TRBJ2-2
CASSDRMFTGELFF
TGTGCCAGCAGCGACCGAATGTTTACCGGGGAGCTGTTTTTT
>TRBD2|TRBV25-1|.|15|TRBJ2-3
CASSGTSGSTDTQYF
TGTGCCAGCAGTGGGACTAGCGGGAGCACAGATACGCAGTATTTT
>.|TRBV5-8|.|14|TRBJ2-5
CASSLDGIQETQYF
TGTGCCAGCAGCTTGGACGGAATACAAGAGACCCAGTACTTC
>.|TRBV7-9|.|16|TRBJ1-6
CASSLIGMAGGSPLHF
TGTGCCAGCAGCTTAATAGGCATGGCCGGAGGATCACCCCTCCACTTT
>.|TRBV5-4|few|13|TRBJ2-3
CASSPPRGDTQYF
TGTGCCAGCAGCCCCCCCAGAGGGGATACGCAGTATTTT